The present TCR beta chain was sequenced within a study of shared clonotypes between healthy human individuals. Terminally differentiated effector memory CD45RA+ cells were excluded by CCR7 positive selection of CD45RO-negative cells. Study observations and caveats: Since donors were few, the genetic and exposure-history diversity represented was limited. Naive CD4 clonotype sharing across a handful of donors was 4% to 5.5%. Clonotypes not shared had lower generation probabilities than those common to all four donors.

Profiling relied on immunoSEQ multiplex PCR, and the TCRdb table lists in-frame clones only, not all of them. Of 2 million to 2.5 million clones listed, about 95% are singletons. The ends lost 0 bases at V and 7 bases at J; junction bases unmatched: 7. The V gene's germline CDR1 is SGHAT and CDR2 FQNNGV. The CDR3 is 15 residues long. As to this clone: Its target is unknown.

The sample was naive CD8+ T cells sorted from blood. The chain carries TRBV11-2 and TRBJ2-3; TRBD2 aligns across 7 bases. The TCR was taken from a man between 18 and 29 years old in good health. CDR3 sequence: CASSLDGGVRYTQYF. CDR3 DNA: TGTGCCAGCAGCTTAGATGGGGGGGTTAGATATACGCAGTATTTT.